This T cell receptor (beta chain) was identified during a study of PD-1 blockade in classical Hodgkin lymphoma. The time point was: cycle 4 day 1 (C4D1), after five to seven weeks of nivolumab. Every patient was affected by relapse after autologous stem cell transplantation, while exposure to brentuximab vedotin was not uniform. Some clones are missing from TCRdb's copy, which holds only in-frame ones; the method was immunoSEQ multiplex PCR. The data contain about 60,000 clones, about 92% of them seen just once; the ten biggest clones take up around 8%. CDR3 length equals 13 residues. Germline V gene data show CDR1 as ENHRY and CDR2 as SYGVKD. The V segment lost 8 bases and the J segment 7 bases; nucleotides outside the gene matches: 8.

The clonotype originates from a human donor with classical Hodgkin lymphoma. This chain uses TRBV10-3 with TRBJ2-7; the match to TRBD1 covers 10 bases. Sequences were derived from peripheral blood mononuclear cells (PBMCs), sampled before the fourth cycle of nivolumab. The CDR3 protein is CAIGRDRGWEQYF. The CDR3 nucleotides read TGTGCCATCGGGAGGGACAGGGGTTGGGAGCAGTACTTC.